The present T cell receptor beta chain was sequenced within a study of tumor-infiltrating lymphocytes in localized non-small cell lung cancer. Germline loops: CDR1 MGHRA, CDR2 YSYEKL. The ends lost 0 bases at V and 5 bases at J; junction bases unmatched: 11. The CDR3 runs to 18 residues. Some clones are missing from TCRdb's copy, which holds only in-frame ones; the method was immunoSEQ multiplex PCR. The sample includes 15,000 or so clones, 80% to 90% of them seen just once. The sample comprised uninvolved lung tissue not adjacent to the tumor. The gene calls are TRBV4-1 and TRBJ2-7, with TRBD2 identical over 12 bases. This TCR was sampled from a human donor with non-small cell lung cancer. The CDR3 DNA reads as TGCGCCAGCAGCCAAGATACGGCGACTAGCGGGAGTTGGAACGAGCAGTACTTC. It encodes CASSQDTATSGSWNEQYF.